These 27 T cell receptor beta chains came from one sample sequenced in a study of T cell responses to AZD1222 COVID-19 vaccine. TCRdb's copy holds only in-frame clones and misses some; the assay was immunoSEQ multiplex PCR. The sample lists 90,000 to 120,000 clones, more than 70% occurring once. The sample here was peripheral blood, taken on day 0 of AZD1222 vaccination. The receptors were gathered from an adult in good health.

The chain carries TRBV30 and TRBJ1-4; 9 nucleotides agree with TRBD1. The CDR3 runs 13 residues. Germline loops: CDR1 GTSNPN, CDR2 SVGIG (reference sequence). J gave up 7 bases and V 3 bases, and 3 bases lay outside the gene matches. The CDR3, as DNA: TGTGCCTGGAGGGGGACAGGGAGTGAAAAACTGTTTTTT. Encoded protein: CAWRGTGSEKLFF.

V is TRBV9 and J is TRBJ1-3; TRBD1 is a possible D gene (6 bases). V was cut by 0 bases and J by 4 bases, with 26 bases left in between. The CDR3 spans 20 residues. Germline V lookup: CDR1 SGDLS, CDR2 YYNGEE. The CDR3 sequence is CASSVATGRGPLERGNTIYF. In nucleotides, the CDR3 is TGTGCCAGCAGCGTAGCTACGGGCAGGGGACCTCTGGAACGCGGAAACACCATATATTTT.

The chain uses TRBV7-2 and TRBJ1-1; 8 bases line up with TRBD1. CDR1 is SGHTA and CDR2 is FQGNSA in the germline V gene. The CDR3 loop spans 14 amino acids. The trim removed 5 bases at V and 2 bases at J, leaving 4 bases unmatched. CDR3 DNA: TGTGCCAGCAGCCGTGACAGGGGCAACACTGAAGCTTTCTTT. The encoded protein is CASSRDRGNTEAFF.

V usage is TRBV18 and J usage is TRBJ2-5; D perhaps matches TRBD2 (6 bases). The CDR3 contains 14 residues. Per the germline V gene, CDR1 is KGHSH and CDR2 is LQKENI. V gave up 6 bases and J gave up 2 bases, with 13 bases separating them. The CDR3 DNA sequence: TGTGCCAGCTCTACCACGGGGGTTCAAGAGACCCAGTACTTC. It is translated as CASSTTGVQETQYF. The whole variable domain, filled in from reference TRBV18 and TRBJ2-5, reads NAGVMQNPRHLVRRRGQEARLRCSPMKGHSHVYWYRQLPEEGLKFMVYLQKENIIDESGMPKERFSAEFPKEGPSILRIQQVVRGDSAAYFCASSTTGVQETQYFGPGTRLLVL.

The V call is TRBV10-3, the J call TRBJ1-1; TRBD1 matches at 7 bases. The CDR3 consists of 13 residues. Germline V gene lookup returns CDR1 ENHRY and CDR2 SYGVKD. V gave up 6 bases and J gave up 6 bases; unmatched junction bases: 7. The CDR3 protein is CAISQQGGAEAFF. In DNA, the CDR3 is TGTGCCATCAGCCAGCAGGGGGGAGCTGAAGCTTTCTTT.

This chain connects TRBV5-5 to TRBJ1-2, with D hard to call. V was pared by 0 bases and J by 5 bases, with 14 bases between. This CDR3 is built from 15 residues. The germline gives CDR1 SGHKS, CDR2 YYEKEE (reference sequence). As DNA, the CDR3 is TGTGCCAGCAGCTTGGGTCCTACAGAAATTTATGGCTACACCTTC. Protein sequence: CASSLGPTEIYGYTF.

This chain uses TRBV7-8 with TRBJ1-5, with D uncertain. V dropped 1 base and J dropped 0 bases, with 4 bases sitting between them. Looked up from germline, CDR1 is SGHVS and CDR2 is FQNEAQ. This CDR3 is 14 amino acids long. CDR3 nucleotides: TGTGCCAGCAGCTTAGTCGATAGCAATCAGCCCCAGCATTTT. Its protein is CASSLVDSNQPQHF.

The genes are TRBV28 and TRBJ1-5; 7 nucleotides agree with TRBD1. This CDR3 is 13 amino acids long. Germline loops: CDR1 MDHEN, CDR2 SYDVKM. V was clipped by 11 bases and J by 4 bases; unmatched bases: 8. CDR3 nucleotides: TGTGCCGGCGGGGACAGTTTAAATCAGCCCCAGCATTTT. Protein sequence: CAGGDSLNQPQHF.

On this clone: An end of the junction does not agree with germline; a read error may underlie this. The chain is built from TRBV28 and TRBJ2-5, with 7 positions matching TRBD2. Germline V gene sequence: CDR1 MDHEN, CDR2 SYDVKM. The CDR3 is made up of 12 amino acids. This CDR3 is CASRLAGETQYF. The CDR3 DNA reads TGTGCCAGCCGTTTAGCGGGAGAGACCCAGTACTTC.

V is TRBV9 and J is TRBJ1-3; D gene ambiguous. The CDR3 consists of 18 residues. Germline loops: CDR1 SGDLS, CDR2 YYNGEE. With 4 bases removed from V and 2 bases from J, the gap between germline ends came to 22 bases. Written as DNA, the CDR3 is TGTGCCAGCAGCCCTACCCCCGGGCAAGGATACACTGGAAACACCATATATTTT. It specifies CASSPTPGQGYTGNTIYF. The complete variable domain, with remaining parts taken from reference TRBV9 and TRBJ1-3, reads DSGVTQTPKHLITATGQRVTLRCSPRSGDLSVYWYQQSLDQGLQFLIQYYNGEERAKGNILERFSAQQFPDLHSELNLSSLELGDSALYFCASSPTPGQGYTGNTIYFGEGSWLTVV.

The V call is TRBV3-1 (or the pseudogene TRBV3-2), the J call TRBJ2-1, with 9 bases fitting TRBD1. Germline CDR1 is LGHDT and CDR2 is YNNKEL (reference sequence). The V gene end was trimmed by 4 bases and the J gene end by 4 bases; junction bases not matched to a gene: 2. CDR3 size: 14 residues. The CDR3: CASSRTGAYNEQFF. CDR3 DNA sequence: TGTGCCAGCAGCCGGACAGGGGCATACAATGAGCAGTTCTTC.

This clone is categorized as medium-sized. CDR3 protein: CASSQDRGKSTGVQPQHF. CDR3 coding DNA: TGTGCCAGCAGCCAAGATCGGGGGAAATCGACAGGCGTACAGCCCCAGCATTTT. The J gene is TRBJ1-5, the V gene TRBV4-2; perhaps TRBD1 as D (6 bases). The CDR3 contains 18 residues. The germline V gene has CDR1 LGHNA and CDR2 YNFKEQ. V lost 0 bases to trimming and J lost 7 bases, with 22 bases between them.

The V call is TRBV7-2, the J call TRBJ2-3; 7 bases map to TRBD2. Looked up from germline, CDR1 is SGHTA and CDR2 is FQGNSA. The CDR3 is 14 amino acids. The ends lost 4 bases at V and 3 bases at J; junction bases unmatched: 4. CDR3 residues: CASSSSGTTDTQYF. CDR3 coding DNA: TGTGCCAGCAGCTCGAGCGGGACTACAGATACGCAGTATTTT.

The chain is built from TRBV18 and TRBJ1-6; possibly TRBD1 for D (6 bases). The CDR3 totals 15 residues. The germline V gene has CDR1 KGHSH and CDR2 LQKENI. Trimming shortened V by 3 bases and J by 9 bases, and 15 bases separated the two germline ends. The CDR3 here is CASSPRQDGTSPLHF. The CDR3 region has the DNA TGTGCCAGCTCACCCAGACAGGATGGGACTTCACCCCTCCACTTT.

The rearrangement joins TRBV6-5 to TRBJ2-1; TRBD2 aligns across 8 bases. The CDR3 length is 14 residues. Unmatched junction bases numbered 10, after V lost 8 bases and J lost 7 bases. Germline CDR1 reads MNHEY; CDR2 reads SVGAGI. CDR3 residues: CASAVGTRKNEQFF. In nucleotides, the CDR3 is TGTGCCAGCGCCGTAGGGACTAGGAAGAATGAGCAGTTCTTC.

The chain employs TRBV28 and TRBJ2-7, with D maybe TRBD2 (6 bases). Germline V gene data show CDR1 as MDHEN and CDR2 as SYDVKM. The CDR3 spans 15 residues. V lost 8 bases and J 3 bases, leaving 20 bases between the germline ends. CDR3 coding DNA: TGTGCCAGCCAACCCGGGGGTAGCAGAGTCTACGAGCAGTACTTC. Residues: CASQPGGSRVYEQYF.

V usage is TRBV4-1 and J usage is TRBJ2-2; no firm D call. Germline CDR1 reads MGHRA; CDR2 reads YSYEKL. CDR3 size: 15 residues. Between the trimmed V and J ends, which lost 1 base and 0 bases, there was a span of 6 bases. CDR3 bases: TGCGCCAGCAGCCAAGTCGGCACGAACACCGGGGAGCTGTTTTTT. Its protein is CASSQVGTNTGELFF.

In DNA, the CDR3 is TGTGCCAGTATATCACAGGCCACCGGGGAGCTGTTTTTT. Residues: CASISQATGELFF. The J gene is TRBJ2-2, the V gene TRBV19, with a possible D match to TRBD1 (5 bases). The germline V gene encodes CDR1 LNHDA and CDR2 SQIVND (reference sequence). CDR3 length equals 13 residues. V lost 7 bases and J 4 bases, leaving 10 bases between the germline ends.

This sequence joins TRBV30 and TRBJ2-3; 10 bases are a match to TRBD2. This CDR3 is built from 15 residues. Germline CDR1 is GTSNPN and CDR2 is SVGIG (reference sequence). With 2 bases clipped from V and 4 bases from J, the junction kept 6 bases outside the gene matches. The CDR3 spells CAWSSSGRAPDTQYF. CDR3 in DNA: TGTGCCTGGAGTTCCAGCGGGAGGGCCCCAGATACGCAGTATTTT.

The V and J genes are TRBV28 and TRBJ1-2, with a weak D call TRBD1 (5 bases). V lost 1 base to trimming and J lost 4 bases, with 13 bases between them. Germline CDR1 is MDHEN and CDR2 is SYDVKM. There are 15 residues in the CDR3. The CDR3 protein is CASSLSREVLYGYTF. CDR3 nucleotides: TGTGCCAGCAGTTTATCCAGGGAGGTACTCTATGGCTACACCTTC.

CDR3 loop: CASRAGTSGEQYF. The DNA of the CDR3 is TGTGCCAGCAGAGCCGGGACTAGCGGCGAGCAGTACTTC. The chain has TRBV9 and TRBJ2-7; 11 bases align to TRBD2. CDR3 length: 13 residues. The germline CDR1 and CDR2 sequences are SGDLS and YYNGEE. Trimming took 5 bases from V and 6 from J; bases not matched to a gene: 4.

The table lists this clone with a count of one. The CDR3 DNA reads TGCGCCAGCAGCAAAGGGACCTACTCCTACGAGCAGTACTTC. Amino acid sequence: CASSKGTYSYEQYF. The J gene is TRBJ2-7, the V gene TRBV5-1; D is tentatively TRBD1 or TRBD2 (5 bases each). The CDR3 extends over 14 amino acids. V dropped 4 bases and J dropped 0 bases, with 11 bases sitting between them. Germline V lookup: CDR1 SGHRS, CDR2 YFSETQ.

The table lists this clone with a count of one. The chain has TRBV12-5 and TRBJ1-1; TRBD1 might be the D (5 bases). This CDR3 has 13 amino acids. CDR1 is LGHNT and CDR2 is FRNRAP in the germline V gene. The V and J ends lost 3 bases and 4 bases respectively, with 9 bases between them. The CDR3 bases are TGTGCTAGTGGTTTCCTCAGGGCCACTGAAGCTTTCTTT. Translated, it gives CASGFLRATEAFF. The complete variable domain, with remaining parts taken from reference TRBV12-5 and TRBJ1-1, reads DARVTQTPRHKVTEMGQEVTMRCQPILGHNTVFWYRQTMMQGLELLAYFRNRAPLDDSGMPKDRFSAEMPDATLATLKIQPSEPRDSAVYFCASGFLRATEAFFGQGTRLTVV.

The chain has TRBV4-3 and TRBJ1-2; no definite D call. Per the germline V gene, CDR1 is LGHNA and CDR2 is YSLEER. The CDR3 is 14 amino acids. The germline V and J ends were trimmed by 0 bases and 8 bases, with 13 bases remaining between them. The CDR3 loop reads CASSQDQSLRGYTF. Here the CDR3 DNA reads TGCGCCAGCAGCCAAGATCAGTCCTTAAGGGGCTACACCTTC.

The chain combines TRBV2 with TRBJ2-6; the match to TRBD2 covers 8 bases. CDR3 length equals 16 residues. Germline V gene data show CDR1 as SNHLY and CDR2 as FYNNEI. V lost 6 bases and J lost 0; bases outside the gene matches: 4. The CDR3 sequence: CASSREGSSGANVLTF. The CDR3 DNA is TGTGCCAGCAGCCGGGAGGGGAGCTCTGGGGCCAACGTCCTGACTTTC.

In its sample, this clone was seen once. The V call is TRBV7-2, the J call TRBJ2-6, with TRBD1 identical over 7 bases. This CDR3 has 18 residues. J lost 0 bases, V lost 5 bases, and 10 bases had no gene match. CDR1 SGHTA and CDR2 FQGNSA come from the germline V gene. The CDR3 sequence: CASSVTGTALSGANVLTF. The DNA of the CDR3 is TGTGCCAGCAGCGTGACCGGGACAGCCCTCTCTGGGGCCAACGTCCTGACTTTC. The full variable domain, its missing parts supplied by reference TRBV7-2 and TRBJ2-6, is GAGVSQSPSNKVTEKGKDVELRCDPISGHTALYWYRQSLGQGLEFLIYFQGNSAPDKSGLPSDRFSAERTGGSVSTLTIQRTQQEDSAVYLCASSVTGTALSGANVLTFGAGSRLTVL.

The chain combines TRBV5-1 with TRBJ1-4, with D possibly TRBD1 on 6 matching bases. The V end was cut by 2 bases, the J end by 6 bases, with 14 bases between. Germline CDR1 reads SGHRS; CDR2 reads YFSETQ. The CDR3 loop spans 15 amino acids. The CDR3 sequence: CASSFIQGGDEKLFF. In DNA, the CDR3 is TGCGCCAGCAGCTTCATACAGGGAGGGGATGAAAAACTGTTTTTT.